This T cell receptor (beta chain) was identified in a study of T cells in Graves' hyperthyroidism and ophthalmopathy. Study background: Peripheral blood was obtained at initial diagnosis, preceding any treatment.

Subjects with ophthalmopathy showed a Clinical Activity Score no lower than 3, a NOSPECS grade no lower than 4, and a duration shorter than 3 months. Together with thyroid ultrasound, orbital computed tomography, serum thyroxine and TRAb, clinical symptoms were used for diagnoses. Amplification of TCR beta CDR3 regions was performed using RNA transcripts as template. The HTBI set primed first-round TCR CDR3 RT-PCR. One entry per CDR3 protein, called by TCRdb with MiXCR from the multiplex PCR reads. The data contain about 610,000 distinct CDR3 sequences, roughly a sixth of them singletons. This CDR3 region has 16 residues. CDR1 and CDR2 (germline): MNHEY, SVGEGT. Comment on this clonotype: At one end, the junction sequence differs from germline, possibly due to a read error.

V gene TRBV6-2 or TRBV6-3 combines with J gene TRBJ1-3, with no clear D. The sequenced sample was blood. The TCR originated in a middle-aged woman with Graves' ophthalmopathy. In DNA, the CDR3 is TGTGCCAGCACCCTAAAGACACCCAGCTCTGGAGACACCATATATTTT. Its translation: CASTLKTPSSGDTIYF.